A selection of T cell receptor beta chains follows, all from one sample in a study of cytomegalovirus exposure and HLA in healthy donors. TCRdb's copy holds only in-frame clones and misses some; the assay was immunoSEQ multiplex PCR. This repertoire includes some 130,000 clones. Sequencing was carried out using PBMCs. These receptor sequences come from a man between 18 and 35 years old in good health and CMV-seronegative. Each CDR3 is given with its conserved first and last residue. D genes are given only for firm matches.

>TRBV5-1|NA|TRBJ2-7
TGCGCCAGCAGCTTGGCCGTGGGGCGCAGCGACGAGCAGTACTTC
CASSLAVGRSDEQYF
>TRBV9|TRBD1|TRBJ1-6
TGTGCCAGCAGCTCATACGGGGACAGCTCAAATTCACCCCTCCACTTT
CASSSYGDSSNSPLHF
>TRBV4-3|TRBD1|TRBJ2-6
TGCGCCAGCAGCCTAATACTTGGGACAGGGGGCGCTGGGGCCAACGTCCTGACTTTC
CASSLILGTGGAGANVLTF
>TRBV5-6|TRBD2|TRBJ2-7
TGTGCCAGCAGCTTGGACAGGACTAGCGGGGGGAGCTCCTACGAGCAGTACTTC
CASSLDRTSGGSSYEQYF
>TRBV5-4|NA|TRBJ1-4
TGTGCCAGCAGCTTGAGTTCGCGTACTAATGAAAAACTGTTTTTT
CASSLSSRTNEKLFF
>TRBV7-9|TRBD1|TRBJ2-7
TGTGCCAGCAGCACCGGGACAGGGCCCTACGAGCAGTACTTC
CASSTGTGPYEQYF
>TRBV6-5|NA|TRBJ1-5
TGTGCCAGCAGTTCCTACTTGGACAAGGATCAGCCCCAGCATTTT
CASSSYLDKDQPQHF
>TRBV6-5|TRBD2|TRBJ2-1
TGTGCCAGCAGTTCTAGCGGGAGCTACAATGAGCAGTTCTTC
CASSSSGSYNEQFF
>TRBV7-9|TRBD2|TRBJ2-7
TGTGCCAGCAGCTTAGACCCGGGACTAGCAATAGTGCCGTACTTC
CASSLDPGLAIVPYF
>TRBV2|NA|TRBJ2-6
TGTGCCTCCCGGAGGCTTTCGGGGGCCAACGTCCTGACTTTC
CASRRLSGANVLTF
>TRBV9|TRBD1|TRBJ1-1
TGTGCCAGCAGCCAGGGACAGGGAAGAGGTGAAGCTTTCTTT
CASSQGQGRGEAFF
>TRBV27|NA|TRBJ1-5
TGTGCCAGCAGTCCACAGGGTTACTATCAGCCCCAGCATTTT
CASSPQGYYQPQHF
>TRBV7-3|NA|TRBJ2-7
TGTGCCAGCAGCGCAACCGGGACAAGCTACGAGCAGTACTTC
CASSATGTSYEQYF
>TRBV28|NA|TRBJ2-7
TGTGCCAGCAGTTTACTAGATCAACACGAGCAGTACTTC
CASSLLDQHEQYF
>TRBV5-1|TRBD1|TRBJ2-7
TGCGCCAGCAGCACAGGGGACAGAAATCCCACCTACGAGCAGTACTTC
CASSTGDRNPTYEQYF
>TRBV10-3|TRBD1|TRBJ2-7
TGTGCCACCCTCTTGGGACAGGGGTCCTACGAGCAGTACTTC
CATLLGQGSYEQYF